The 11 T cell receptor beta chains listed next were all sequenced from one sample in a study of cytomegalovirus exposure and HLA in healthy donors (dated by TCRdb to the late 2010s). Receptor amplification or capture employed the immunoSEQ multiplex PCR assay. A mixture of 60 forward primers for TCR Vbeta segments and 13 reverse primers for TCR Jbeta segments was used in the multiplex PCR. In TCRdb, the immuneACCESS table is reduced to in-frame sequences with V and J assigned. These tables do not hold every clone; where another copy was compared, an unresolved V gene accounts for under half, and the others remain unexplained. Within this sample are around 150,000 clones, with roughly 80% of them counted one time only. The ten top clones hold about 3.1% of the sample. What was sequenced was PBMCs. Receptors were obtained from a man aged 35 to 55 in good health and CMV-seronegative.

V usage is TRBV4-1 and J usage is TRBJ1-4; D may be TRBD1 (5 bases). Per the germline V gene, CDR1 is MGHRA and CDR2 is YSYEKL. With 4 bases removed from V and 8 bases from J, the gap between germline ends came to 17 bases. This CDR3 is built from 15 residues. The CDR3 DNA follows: TGCGCCAGCAGCCTTAAGGAGGCAGGGAGGGAAAAACTGTTTTTT. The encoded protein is CASSLKEAGREKLFF.

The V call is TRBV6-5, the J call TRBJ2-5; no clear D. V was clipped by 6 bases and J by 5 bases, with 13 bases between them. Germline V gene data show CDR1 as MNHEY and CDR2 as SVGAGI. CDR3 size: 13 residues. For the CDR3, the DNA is TGTGCCAGCAGCCTCGAATACGGGGAGACCCAGTACTTC. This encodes CASSLEYGETQYF.

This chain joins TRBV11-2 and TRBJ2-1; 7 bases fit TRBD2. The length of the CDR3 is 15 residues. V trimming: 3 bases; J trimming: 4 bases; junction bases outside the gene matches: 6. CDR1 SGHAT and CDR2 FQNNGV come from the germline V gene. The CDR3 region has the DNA TGTGCCAGCAGCTTGCCTAGCGGACGATACAATGAGCAGTTCTTC. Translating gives CASSLPSGRYNEQFF.

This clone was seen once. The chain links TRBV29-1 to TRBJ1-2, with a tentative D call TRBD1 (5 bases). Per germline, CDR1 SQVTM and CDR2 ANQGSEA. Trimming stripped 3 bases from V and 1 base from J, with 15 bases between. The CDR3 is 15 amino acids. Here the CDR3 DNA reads TGCAGCGTTGAGACCCAGACAGCTCTTAACTATGGCTACACCTTC. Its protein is CSVETQTALNYGYTF.

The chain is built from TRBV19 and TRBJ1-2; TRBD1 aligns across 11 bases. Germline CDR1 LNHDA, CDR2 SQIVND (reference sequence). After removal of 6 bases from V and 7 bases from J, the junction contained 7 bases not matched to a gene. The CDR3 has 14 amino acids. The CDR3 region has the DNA TGTGCCAGTAGGAGGACAGGGGGCTCGGCTGGCTACACCTTC. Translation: CASRRTGGSAGYTF. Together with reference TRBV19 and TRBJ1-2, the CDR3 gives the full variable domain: DGGITQSPKYLFRKEGQNVTLSCEQNLNHDAMYWYRQDPGQGLRLIYYSQIVNDFQKGDIAEGYSVSREKKESFPLTVTSAQKNPTAFYLCASRRTGGSAGYTFGSGTRLTVV.

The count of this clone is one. In DNA, the CDR3 is TGTGCCACCAGCAGAGCAGGGACAGGCGGTCCCCAGCATTTT. It encodes CATSRAGTGGPQHF. V and J are TRBV15 and TRBJ1-5; 8 bases are shared with TRBD1. With V trimmed by 1 base and J by 10 bases, 6 bases remained unmatched. The CDR3 length is 14 residues. In germline, CDR1 is LNHNV, CDR2 YYDKDF (reference sequence).

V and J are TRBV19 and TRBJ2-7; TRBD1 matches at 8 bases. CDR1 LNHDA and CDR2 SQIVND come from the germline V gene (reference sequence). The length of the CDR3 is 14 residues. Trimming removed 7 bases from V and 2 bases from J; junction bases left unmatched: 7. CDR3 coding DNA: TGTGCCAGTAACTCGACAGGGGCGGCCTACGAGCAGTACTTC. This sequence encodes CASNSTGAAYEQYF.

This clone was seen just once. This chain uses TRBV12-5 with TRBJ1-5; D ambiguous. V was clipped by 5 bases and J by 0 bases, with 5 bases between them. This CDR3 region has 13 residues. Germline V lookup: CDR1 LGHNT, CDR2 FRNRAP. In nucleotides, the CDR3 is TGTGCTAGTGGTGCAGATAGCAATCAGCCCCAGCATTTT. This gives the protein CASGADSNQPQHF.

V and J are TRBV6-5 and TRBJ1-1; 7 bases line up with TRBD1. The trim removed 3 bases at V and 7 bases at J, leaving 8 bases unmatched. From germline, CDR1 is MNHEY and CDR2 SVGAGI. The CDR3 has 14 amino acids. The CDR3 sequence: CASSYTNRGREAFF. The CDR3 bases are TGTGCCAGCAGTTATACCAACAGGGGACGTGAAGCTTTCTTT.

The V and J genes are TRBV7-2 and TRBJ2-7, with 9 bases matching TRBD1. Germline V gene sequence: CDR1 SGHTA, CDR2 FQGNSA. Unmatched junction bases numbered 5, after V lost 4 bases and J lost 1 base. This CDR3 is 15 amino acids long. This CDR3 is CASSSDRGVSYEQYF. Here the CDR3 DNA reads TGTGCCAGCAGCTCCGACAGGGGGGTTTCCTACGAGCAGTACTTC.

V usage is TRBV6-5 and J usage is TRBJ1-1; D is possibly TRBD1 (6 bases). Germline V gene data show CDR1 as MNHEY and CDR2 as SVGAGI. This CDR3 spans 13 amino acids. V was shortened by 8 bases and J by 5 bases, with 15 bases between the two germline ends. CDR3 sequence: CASATGPGTEAFF. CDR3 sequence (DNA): TGTGCCAGCGCGACAGGTCCTGGGACTGAAGCTTTCTTT.